The rows below give T cell receptor beta chains drawn from one sample of a study of cytomegalovirus exposure and HLA in healthy donors. Method: immunoSEQ multiplex PCR; TCRdb's copy keeps in-frame clones and lacks some. The table has approximately 150,000 clones, 82% seen once. The sequenced sample consisted of PBMCs. The receptors here all came from a man aged 18 to 29 in good health and CMV-seropositive. CDR3s include the opening cysteine and the closing phenylalanine or tryptophan. D genes are given only for firm matches. The size field is filled for only some rows; it gives once, few, many or a size class.

D	length	size	V	J	DNA	CDR3
TRBD2	15	NA	TRBV7-3	TRBJ2-1	TGTGCCAGCAGCTTATCGGGGGAGGGCTACAATGAGCAGTTCTTC	CASSLSGEGYNEQFF
NA	13	NA	TRBV10-1	TRBJ2-7	TGCGCCAGCAGTGTTGGACACTCCTACGAGCAGTACTTC	CASSVGHSYEQYF
NA	16	NA	TRBV28	TRBJ2-7	TGTGCCAGCAGCCCCAAAGTCAGGGCTTGGACCTACGAGCAGTACTTC	CASSPKVRAWTYEQYF
TRBD1	15	few	TRBV4-1	TRBJ1-2	TGCGCCAGCAGCCAGGGGACAGAAATTAACTATGGCTACACCTTC	CASSQGTEINYGYTF
TRBD1	16	NA	TRBV6-5	TRBJ1-1	TGTGCCAGCAGTTCGGGACAGGGGGCATGGAACACTGAAGCTTTCTTT	CASSSGQGAWNTEAFF
NA	15	NA	TRBV19	TRBJ1-1	TGTGCCAGTAGTATCGCTTCGACACCGAACACTGAAGCTTTCTTT	CASSIASTPNTEAFF
TRBD1	13	NA	TRBV2	TRBJ2-7	TGTGCCAGCCCGACAGGGGAGCCCTACGAGCAGCACTTC	CASPTGEPYEQHF
TRBD1	13	NA	TRBV7-8	TRBJ2-1	TGTGCCAGCTGGGACAGGGGGCACGATGAGCAGTTCTTC	CASWDRGHDEQFF
TRBD1	13	once	TRBV5-1	TRBJ2-1	TGCGCCAGCAGCCGGGGACAGGGCAATGAGCAGTTCTTC	CASSRGQGNEQFF
TRBD1	16	NA	TRBV9	TRBJ1-2	TGTGCCAGCAGCGGCCCCGGGACAGGGGGTTTCTATGGCTACACCTTC	CASSGPGTGGFYGYTF
NA	13	NA	TRBV5-6	TRBJ2-7	TGTGCCAGCAGCCCTCAGGGATCCTACGAGCAGTACTTC	CASSPQGSYEQYF
TRBD2	14	NA	TRBV9	TRBJ2-7	TGTGCCAGCAGCGTTGGGCGGGAGGGCCTCGAGCAGTACTTC	CASSVGREGLEQYF
NA	16	NA	TRBV19	TRBJ2-6	TGTGCCAGTAGTGCGGAACTGAACTCTGGGGCCAACGTCCTGACTTTC	CASSAELNSGANVLTF
TRBD2	17	NA	TRBV27	TRBJ2-2	TGTGCCAGCAGTGCCCTCGACAGAAGCGGGAGTAGCTGGGAGCTGTTTTTT	CASSALDRSGSSWELFF
NA	15	once	TRBV19	TRBJ1-5	TGTGCCAGTTCCCCGGGGGGGAGCCCGGGGTCGCCCCAGCATTTT	CASSPGGSPGSPQHF